Following are 18 T cell receptor beta chains from one sample sequenced in a study of control samples from healthy donors and cancer patients. The protocol was immunoSEQ multiplex PCR, while the TCRdb copy is restricted to in-frame clones and leaves out a portion. Of approximately 70,000 clones in the sample, about nine tenths were seen once. The sequenced material came from PBMCs. These receptors all come from a woman aged 45-65 years with colorectal cancer.

The chain joins TRBV19 to TRBJ1-5; 7 nucleotides agree with TRBD1. There are 16 residues in the CDR3. The V gene's germline CDR1 is LNHDA and CDR2 SQIVND (reference sequence). The ends lost 6 bases at V and 1 base at J; junction bases unmatched: 9. The CDR3 loop reads CASSRQGVGSNQPQHF. CDR3 bases: TGTGCCAGTAGCCGACAGGGAGTGGGGAGCAATCAGCCCCAGCATTTT.

The J gene is TRBJ2-5, the V gene TRBV5-6, with D maybe TRBD2 (5 bases). The V gene's germline CDR1 is SGHDT and CDR2 YYEEEE. Trimming took off 4 bases at V and 1 base at J, with 11 bases between the two ends. This CDR3 contains 14 residues. CDR3 in amino acids: CASSLRGTQETQYF. The CDR3 DNA reads TGTGCCAGCAGCCTCCGGGGTACCCAAGAGACCCAGTACTTC.

The rearrangement joins TRBV2 to TRBJ1-2; D not certain. V was cut by 4 bases and J by 0 bases, with 9 bases left in between. Germline assignment: CDR1 SNHLY and CDR2 FYNNEI. There are 14 residues in the CDR3. CDR3 in amino acids: CASSGSRANYGYTF. CDR3 bases: TGTGCCAGCAGTGGGAGTCGAGCTAACTATGGCTACACCTTC.

The rearrangement links TRBV5-6 to TRBJ1-2, with D uncertain. This CDR3 contains 16 residues. V was cut by 0 bases and J by 0 bases, with 12 bases left in between. Germline V gene sequence: CDR1 SGHDT, CDR2 YYEEEE. CDR3 sequence: CASSLVSRVTNYGYTF. The DNA of the CDR3 is TGTGCCAGCAGCTTGGTGTCCCGGGTCACTAACTATGGCTACACCTTC.

J is TRBJ2-3 and V is TRBV9; TRBD2 matches at 7 bases. The germline gives CDR1 SGDLS, CDR2 YYNGEE. This CDR3 contains 15 residues. V was pared by 2 bases and J by 8 bases, with 11 bases of the junction left unmatched. CDR3 sequence reads: CASSVTGGSGVTQYF. CDR3 in DNA: TGTGCCAGCAGCGTGACTGGCGGGAGTGGGGTTACGCAGTATTTT. The full variable domain, completed using reference TRBV9 and TRBJ2-3, is DSGVTQTPKHLITATGQRVTLRCSPRSGDLSVYWYQQSLDQGLQFLIQYYNGEERAKGNILERFSAQQFPDLHSELNLSSLELGDSALYFCASSVTGGSGVTQYFGPGTRLTVL.

In the case of this clone: The sample holds other DNA sequences that translate to the same CDR3. The chain uses TRBV7-3 and TRBJ2-3; 9 positions agree with TRBD2. The germline gives CDR1 SGHTA, CDR2 FQGTGA. Losses at the gene ends were 5 bases for V and 5 bases for J; bases not matched to a gene: 5. This CDR3 spans 14 amino acids. CDR3 residues: CASSPGLAGDTQYF. The DNA of the CDR3 is TGTGCCAGCAGCCCGGGACTAGCCGGAGATACGCAGTATTTT. The full variable domain, rest sourced from reference TRBV7-3 and TRBJ2-3, is GAGVSQTPSNKVTEKGKYVELRCDPISGHTALYWYRQSLGQGPEFLIYFQGTGAADDSGLPNDRFFAVRPEGSVSTLKIQRTERGDSAVYLCASSPGLAGDTQYFGPGTRLTVL.

The rearrangement joins TRBV18 to TRBJ2-7, with 7 bases fitting TRBD1. Germline V gives CDR1 KGHSH, CDR2 LQKENI. The V segment lost 6 bases and the J segment 1 base; nucleotides outside the gene matches: 6. The CDR3 covers 14 residues. The CDR3 sequence: CASSPRDSSYEQYF. The CDR3 coding sequence is TGTGCCAGCTCGCCCCGGGACAGTTCCTACGAGCAGTACTTC.

This chain joins TRBV27 and TRBJ2-2, with TRBD2 matching over 7 bases. CDR1 is MNHEY, CDR2 SMNVEV, per germline (reference sequence). Trimming cost V 5 bases and J 5 bases; bases outside gene matches: 8. CDR3 length: 15 amino acids. As DNA, the CDR3 is TGTGCCAGCAGTCCAAGCGGGACTGTTACCGGGGAGCTGTTTTTT. This translates into CASSPSGTVTGELFF.

The rearrangement uses TRBV19 and TRBJ1-1; D ambiguous. CDR3 size: 13 residues. Germline V gene data show CDR1 as LNHDA and CDR2 as SQIVND (reference sequence). V was pared by 7 bases and J by 1 base, with 10 bases between. CDR3 region: CASIRERNTEAFF. The CDR3 DNA follows: TGTGCCAGTATCCGGGAGCGGAACACTGAAGCTTTCTTT.

This chain links TRBV19 with TRBJ2-3; 10 bases are shared with TRBD2. Germline loops: CDR1 LNHDA, CDR2 SQIVND (reference sequence). The junction had 7 bases not matched to a gene; V was cut back by 5 bases and J by 2 bases. This CDR3 has 16 amino acids. CDR3 sequence reads: CASSGRTSGTTDTQYF. The CDR3 bases are TGTGCCAGTAGTGGCCGAACTAGCGGGACCACAGATACGCAGTATTTT.

This clone was recorded only once. This rearrangement joins TRBV3-1 (or the pseudogene TRBV3-2) to TRBJ1-2; D is possibly TRBD1 (5 bases). The CDR3 is made up of 15 amino acids. The germline V and J ends were trimmed by 5 bases and 7 bases, with 20 bases remaining between them. The V gene's germline CDR1 is LGHDT and CDR2 YNNKEL (reference sequence). In DNA form, the CDR3 reads TGTGCCAGCAGCGGGGGGAACAGCCAGAGGAGTGGCTACACCTTC. Translation gives CASSGGNSQRSGYTF.

The chain employs TRBV6-1 and TRBJ2-7; D gene unclear. CDR3 length: 15 amino acids. Germline V gene sequence: CDR1 MNHNS, CDR2 SASEGT. V was pared by 0 bases and J by 0 bases, with 9 bases between. The CDR3 protein is CASSEAEEPSYEQYF. CDR3 coding DNA: TGTGCCAGCAGTGAAGCTGAGGAACCCTCCTACGAGCAGTACTTC.

The chain links TRBV19 to TRBJ1-3; D call uncertain. Trimming removed 8 bases from V and 3 bases from J, with 14 bases in between. Germline V gene sequence: CDR1 LNHDA, CDR2 SQIVND (reference sequence). CDR3 length: 14 amino acids. CDR3 DNA sequence: TGTGCCAGTGACTCGCGTGCTGATGGAAACACCATATATTTT. Translation: CASDSRADGNTIYF. Combining the CDR3 with reference TRBV19 and TRBJ1-3 gives the whole variable domain DGGITQSPKYLFRKEGQNVTLSCEQNLNHDAMYWYRQDPGQGLRLIYYSQIVNDFQKGDIAEGYSVSREKKESFPLTVTSAQKNPTAFYLCASDSRADGNTIYFGEGSWLTVV.

The chain links TRBV10-3 to TRBJ1-4, with D perhaps matching TRBD1 (5 bases). V lost 4 bases, J lost 6 bases, and 12 bases lay in between. The CDR3 runs 14 residues. CDR1 is ENHRY and CDR2 is SYGVKD in the germline V gene. Here the CDR3 DNA reads TGTGCCATCAGTGTTGGAGGGGTGGATGAAAAACTGTTTTTT. This gives the protein CAISVGGVDEKLFF.

The chain recombines TRBV28 with TRBJ1-1, with 10 nucleotides matching TRBD1. Germline CDR1 is MDHEN and CDR2 is SYDVKM. This CDR3 contains 15 residues. The V and J ends lost 3 bases and 6 bases, in that order; junction bases with no gene match: 7. CDR3 DNA: TGTGCCAGCAGTTTCGGGGGACAGGGGAAGGCTGAAGCTTTCTTT. This translates into CASSFGGQGKAEAFF.

This chain joins TRBV5-1 and TRBJ2-7; D not certain. The CDR3 loop spans 12 amino acids. Germline loops: CDR1 SGHRS, CDR2 YFSETQ. Trimming pared 0 bases from V and 3 bases from J, leaving 4 bases between. In DNA form, the CDR3 reads TGCGCCAGCAGCTTGGACGACTACGAGCAGTACTTC. As protein: CASSLDDYEQYF.

V gene TRBV6-6 combines with J gene TRBJ1-1; no definite D call. Germline CDR1 and CDR2: MNHNY and SVGAGI (reference sequence). The CDR3 is made up of 14 amino acids. The germline V and J ends were trimmed by 6 bases and 2 bases, with 13 bases remaining between them. The CDR3 is CASSLKGSNTEAFF. The CDR3 DNA is TGTGCCAGCAGCCTCAAGGGAAGCAACACTGAAGCTTTCTTT.

V gene TRBV27 combines with J gene TRBJ2-1; 7 bases line up with TRBD1. The V and J ends lost 2 bases and 6 bases, in that order; junction bases with no gene match: 4. Germline lookup yields CDR1 MNHEY and CDR2 SMNVEV (reference sequence). CDR3 size: 14 residues. The DNA of the CDR3 is TGTGCCAGCAGTTTAGGGTCAGGGGGCAATGAGCAGTTCTTC. Its translation is CASSLGSGGNEQFF.